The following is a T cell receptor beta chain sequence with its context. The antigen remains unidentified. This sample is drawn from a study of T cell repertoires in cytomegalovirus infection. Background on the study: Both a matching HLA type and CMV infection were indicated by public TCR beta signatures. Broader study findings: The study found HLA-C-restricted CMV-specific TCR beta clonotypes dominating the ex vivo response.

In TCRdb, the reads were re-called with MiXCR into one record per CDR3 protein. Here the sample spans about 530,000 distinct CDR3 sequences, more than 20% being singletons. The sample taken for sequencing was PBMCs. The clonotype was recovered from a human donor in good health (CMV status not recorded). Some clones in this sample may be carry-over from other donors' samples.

The CDR3 nucleotides read TGTGCCAGCAGCGCCGGATACTCTGGAAACACCATATATTTT. Translated, it gives CASSAGYSGNTIYF. The chain uses TRBV5-4 and TRBJ1-3; D remains unclear. Trimming shortened V by 4 bases and J by 0 bases, and 8 bases separated the two germline ends. Germline CDR1 is SGHNT and CDR2 is YYREEE (reference sequence). This CDR3 spans 14 amino acids.